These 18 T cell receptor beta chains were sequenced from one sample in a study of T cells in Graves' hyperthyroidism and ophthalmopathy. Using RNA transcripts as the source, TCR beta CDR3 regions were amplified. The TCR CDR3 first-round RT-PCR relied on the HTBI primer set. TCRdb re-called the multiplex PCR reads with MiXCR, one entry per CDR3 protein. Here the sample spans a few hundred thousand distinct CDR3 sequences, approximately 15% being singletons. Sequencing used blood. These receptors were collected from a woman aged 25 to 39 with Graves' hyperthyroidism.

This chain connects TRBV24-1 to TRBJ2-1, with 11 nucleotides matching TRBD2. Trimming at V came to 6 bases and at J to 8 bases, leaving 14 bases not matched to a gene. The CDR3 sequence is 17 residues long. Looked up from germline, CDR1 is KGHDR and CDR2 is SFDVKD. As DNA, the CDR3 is TGTGCCACCAGTAGCACTAGCGGGAGTATTATCGGCTATGAGCAGTTCTTC. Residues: CATSSTSGSIIGYEQFF.

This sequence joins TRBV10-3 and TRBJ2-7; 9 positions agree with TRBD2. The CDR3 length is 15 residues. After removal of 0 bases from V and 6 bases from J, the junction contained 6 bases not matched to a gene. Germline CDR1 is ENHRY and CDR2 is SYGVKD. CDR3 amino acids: CAISESLSGSFEQYF. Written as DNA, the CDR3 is TGTGCCATCAGTGAGTCGCTTAGCGGGAGTTTCGAGCAGTACTTC.

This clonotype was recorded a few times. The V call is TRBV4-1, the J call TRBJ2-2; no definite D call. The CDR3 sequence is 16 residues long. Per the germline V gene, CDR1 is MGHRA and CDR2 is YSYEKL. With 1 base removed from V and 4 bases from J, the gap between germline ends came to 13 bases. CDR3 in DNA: TGCGCCAGCAGCCAAGTCCCCGGGTCTTTCACCGGGGAGCTGTTTTTT. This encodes CASSQVPGSFTGELFF.

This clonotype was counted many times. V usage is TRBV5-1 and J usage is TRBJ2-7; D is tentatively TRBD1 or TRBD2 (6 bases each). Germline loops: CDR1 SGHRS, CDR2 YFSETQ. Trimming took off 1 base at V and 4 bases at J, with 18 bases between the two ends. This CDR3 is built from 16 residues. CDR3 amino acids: CASSLLSGATMYEQYF. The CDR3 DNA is TGCGCCAGCAGCTTGCTTTCGGGGGCCACAATGTACGAGCAGTACTTC.

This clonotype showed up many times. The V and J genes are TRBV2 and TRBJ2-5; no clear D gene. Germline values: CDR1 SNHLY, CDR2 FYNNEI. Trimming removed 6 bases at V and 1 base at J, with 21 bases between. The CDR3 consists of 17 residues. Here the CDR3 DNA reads TGTGCCAGCAGCTTGGACCCCTTCTCTGGAATCCAAGAGACCCAGTACTTC. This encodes CASSLDPFSGIQETQYF.

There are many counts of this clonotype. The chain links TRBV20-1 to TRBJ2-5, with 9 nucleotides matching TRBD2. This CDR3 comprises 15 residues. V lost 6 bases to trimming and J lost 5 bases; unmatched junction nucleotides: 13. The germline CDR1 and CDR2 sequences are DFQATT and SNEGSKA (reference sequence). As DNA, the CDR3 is TGCAGTGCCAGAAATAGCGGGAGATCAGAGGAGACCCAGTACTTC. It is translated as CSARNSGRSEETQYF.

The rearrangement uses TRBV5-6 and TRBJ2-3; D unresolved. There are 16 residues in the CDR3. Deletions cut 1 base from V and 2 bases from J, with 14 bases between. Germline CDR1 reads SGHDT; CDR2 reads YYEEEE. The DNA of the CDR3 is TGTGCCAGCAGCTTGCGACTCCCTGTATTCACAGATACGCAGTATTTT. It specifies CASSLRLPVFTDTQYF.

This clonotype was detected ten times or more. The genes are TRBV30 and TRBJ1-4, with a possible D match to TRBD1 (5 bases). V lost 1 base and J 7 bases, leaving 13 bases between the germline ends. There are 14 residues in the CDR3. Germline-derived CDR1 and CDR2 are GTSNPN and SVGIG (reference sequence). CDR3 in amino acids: CAWSDPPGREKLFF. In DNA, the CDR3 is TGTGCCTGGAGTGATCCTCCAGGGCGTGAAAAACTGTTTTTT.

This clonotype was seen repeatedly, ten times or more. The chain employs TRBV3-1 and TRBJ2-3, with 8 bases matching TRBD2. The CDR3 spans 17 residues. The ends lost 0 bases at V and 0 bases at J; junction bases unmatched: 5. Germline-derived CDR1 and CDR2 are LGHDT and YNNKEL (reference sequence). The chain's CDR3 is CASSQDPASGSTDTQYF. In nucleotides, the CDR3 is TGTGCCAGCAGCCAAGATCCCGCTAGCGGGAGCACAGATACGCAGTATTTT.

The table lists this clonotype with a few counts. Written as DNA, the CDR3 is TGCAGTGCTAGTTCCGGCCTGGTCCATGAGCAGTTCTTC. This gives the protein CSASSGLVHEQFF. The chain has TRBV20-1 and TRBJ2-1; D gene uncertain. Trimming took off 3 bases at V and 8 bases at J, with 14 bases between the two ends. The germline V gene encodes CDR1 DFQATT and CDR2 SNEGSKA (reference sequence). The CDR3 extends over 13 amino acids.

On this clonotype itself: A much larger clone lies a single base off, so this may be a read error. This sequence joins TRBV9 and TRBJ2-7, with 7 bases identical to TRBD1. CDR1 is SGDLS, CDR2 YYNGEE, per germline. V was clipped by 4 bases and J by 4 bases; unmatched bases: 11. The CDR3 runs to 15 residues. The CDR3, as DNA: TGTGCCAGCAGCCCGGTGACAGGGAGAACGTACGAGCAGTACTTC. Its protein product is CASSPVTGRTYEQYF.

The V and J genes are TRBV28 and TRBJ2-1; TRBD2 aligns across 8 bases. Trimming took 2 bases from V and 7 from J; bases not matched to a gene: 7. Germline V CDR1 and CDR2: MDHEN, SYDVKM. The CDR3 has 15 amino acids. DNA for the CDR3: TGTGCCAGCAGTTTACTTTCGGGGGGGGGGAATGAGCAGTTCTTC. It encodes CASSLLSGGGNEQFF.

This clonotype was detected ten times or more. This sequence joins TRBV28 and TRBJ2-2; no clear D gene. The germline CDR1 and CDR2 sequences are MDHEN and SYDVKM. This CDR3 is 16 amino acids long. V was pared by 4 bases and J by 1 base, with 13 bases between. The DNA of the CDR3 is TGTGCCAGCAGTTCCGCCTGGCGGTTGAACACCGGGGAGCTGTTTTTT. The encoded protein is CASSSAWRLNTGELFF.

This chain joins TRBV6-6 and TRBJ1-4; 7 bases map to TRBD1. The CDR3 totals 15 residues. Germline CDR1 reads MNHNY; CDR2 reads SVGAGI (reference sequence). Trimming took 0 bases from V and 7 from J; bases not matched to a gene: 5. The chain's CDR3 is CASSYSRGRGEKLFF. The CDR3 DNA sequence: TGTGCCAGCAGTTACTCGAGGGGGCGCGGTGAAAAACTGTTTTTT.

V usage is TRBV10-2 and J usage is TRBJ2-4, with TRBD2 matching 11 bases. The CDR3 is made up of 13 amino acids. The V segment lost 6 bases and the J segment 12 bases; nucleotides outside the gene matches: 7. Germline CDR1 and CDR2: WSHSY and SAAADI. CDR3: CASSSGTSGPQYF. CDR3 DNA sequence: TGCGCCAGCAGCTCGGGGACTAGCGGTCCTCAGTACTTC.

CDR3 sequence reads: CASSNLLAGDPLAYIQYF. The CDR3 DNA is TGTGCCAGTAGTAATCTACTAGCGGGAGACCCGCTTGCATACATTCAGTACTTC. The chain carries TRBV19 and TRBJ2-4; 11 nucleotides match TRBD2. This CDR3 is built from 18 residues. V lost 4 bases, J lost 8 bases, and 16 bases stayed unmatched. The germline V gene has CDR1 LNHDA and CDR2 SQIVND (reference sequence). Combining the CDR3 with reference TRBV19 and TRBJ2-4 gives the whole variable domain DGGITQSPKYLFRKEGQNVTLSCEQNLNHDAMYWYRQDPGQGLRLIYYSQIVNDFQKGDIAEGYSVSREKKESFPLTVTSAQKNPTAFYLCASSNLLAGDPLAYIQYFGAGTRLSVL.

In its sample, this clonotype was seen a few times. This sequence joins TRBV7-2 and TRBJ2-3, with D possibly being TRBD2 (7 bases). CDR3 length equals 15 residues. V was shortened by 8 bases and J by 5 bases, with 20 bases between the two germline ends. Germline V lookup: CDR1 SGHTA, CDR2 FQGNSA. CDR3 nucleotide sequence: TGTGCCAGCGCCATGGTGCGGGGGCGGGGAGATACGCAGTATTTT. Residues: CASAMVRGRGDTQYF.

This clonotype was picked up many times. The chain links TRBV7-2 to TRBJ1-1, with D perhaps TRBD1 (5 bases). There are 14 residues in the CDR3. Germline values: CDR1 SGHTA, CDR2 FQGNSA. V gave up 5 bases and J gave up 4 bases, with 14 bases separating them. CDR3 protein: CASSPNRQGTEAFF. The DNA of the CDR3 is TGTGCCAGCAGCCCTAATCGTCAGGGCACTGAAGCTTTCTTT.